This T cell receptor (beta chain) was sequenced during a study of blood T cell repertoires in COVID-19. The wider study: T cells, B-cell-depleted T cells, or PBMCs provided the cDNA or gDNA that served as material.

The data were produced by immunoSEQ multiplex PCR, yet TCRdb's version contains in-frame clones alone and is incomplete. The sample comprises approximately 250,000 clones, around 80% of which are singletons, and under 5% rests with the top ten. V lost 1 base and J lost 0; bases outside the gene matches: 9. Germline loops: CDR1 SGHVS, CDR2 FQNEAQ. This CDR3 comprises 18 residues. The chain employs TRBV7-8 and TRBJ2-5; 9 bases fit TRBD2. The sequenced sample was PBMCs or T cells enriched from blood (not recorded which). This clonotype was sampled from a man aged 30-40 years with acute COVID-19. The CDR3 is CASSLVSAGGAYQETQYF. Here the CDR3 DNA reads TGTGCCAGCAGCTTAGTCAGCGCGGGAGGGGCATACCAAGAGACCCAGTACTTC. Using reference TRBV7-8 and TRBJ2-5 for the parts outside the CDR3, the full variable domain is GAGVSQSPRYKVAKRGQDVALRCDPISGHVSLFWYQQALGQGPEFLTYFQNEAQLDKSGLPSDRFFAERPEGSVSTLKIQRTQQEDSAVYLCASSLVSAGGAYQETQYFGPGTRLLVL.